A selection of T cell receptor beta chains follows, all from one sample in a study of beta chain features in type 1 diabetes. Sequenced by immunoSEQ multiplex PCR; TCRdb stores in-frame clones only, minus some. The table shows some 150,000 clones, with about 51% occurring only once. Sequenced: Tregs from blood. The receptor source for this set is a man younger than 35 in good health. Both conserved end residues are part of each CDR3. D genes are given only for firm matches.

TRBJ2-6	.	TRBV7-2	CASSLGAAGSSGANVLTF
.	.	TRBV7-2	CASSPQISYEQYF
TRBJ1-2	TRBD1	TRBV5-5	CASSLKGADSYGYTF
TRBJ2-5	TRBD1	TRBV7-2	CASSLDRGSGETQYF
TRBJ2-1	.	TRBV28	CASSIGAINEQFF
TRBJ2-1	.	TRBV11-2	CASSSGSYNEQFF
TRBJ1-2	.	TRBV2	CASRQGISSNYGYTF
TRBJ2-1	TRBD2	TRBV7-2	CASSFSSGPTYNEQFF
TRBJ2-7	.	TRBV6-5	CASSLRYSSTYEQYF
TRBJ2-7	.	TRBV2	CASRPPRSEGYF
TRBJ2-2	TRBD1	TRBV9	CASSVLSGTGIPGELFF
TRBJ2-1	TRBD2	TRBV28	CASSELSGGFVNEQFF
TRBJ2-3	.	TRBV7-2	CASSFNTDTQYF
TRBJ2-7	.	TRBV7-9	CASRPLTSPVVYEQYF
TRBJ2-3	TRBD2	TRBV7-2	CASSFRLAGGSDTQYF
TRBJ1-5	.	TRBV28	CASRTTSNQPQHF
TRBJ2-7	.	TRBV10-3	CAISDAGAQYF
TRBJ1-6	.	TRBV30	CAWRGGFNSPLHF
TRBJ2-7	.	TRBV7-6	CASSLLGGSYEQYF
TRBJ2-1	TRBD1	TRBV27	CASSFSTGTGFEQFF
TRBJ2-2	.	TRBV4-3	CASSQGRLAGELFF
TRBJ2-3	TRBD2	TRBV2	CASSLTSGGAADTQYF
TRBJ1-1	TRBD1	TRBV10-3	CASGQGDVTEAFF
TRBJ2-7	TRBD1	TRBV19	CASSGGQIYEQYF
TRBJ1-2	.	TRBV18	CASSPEAALYGYTF
TRBJ1-1	TRBD1	TRBV4-1	CASSRGQVDTEAFF
TRBJ2-2	.	TRBV27	CASSRVRVLTGELFF
TRBJ1-2	TRBD1	TRBV4-3	CASSQDSRGNYGYTF
TRBJ1-2	.	TRBV6-5	CASSYSGGYGYTF
TRBJ2-1	TRBD2	TRBV7-2	CASRGYTSGESYNEQFF
.	TRBD1	TRBV5-1	CASRFGTGRIYEQYF
TRBJ2-7	.	TRBV7-2	CASRPGQTLSYEQYF
TRBJ1-1	.	TRBV5-6	CASSLYDSLNTEAFF
TRBJ2-7	.	TRBV30	CAWTRPGTNSYEQYF
TRBJ1-1	TRBD1	TRBV27	CASRTGGRTEAFF
TRBJ1-1	.	TRBV4-3	CASGVGRDTEAFF
TRBJ1-1	.	TRBV5-4	CASRQQGKAFF
TRBJ1-2	.	TRBV2	CARPGQGQIRGYTF
TRBJ2-7	.	TRBV5-1	CASSLGRVIYEQYF
TRBJ2-7	.	TRBV18	CASSSTSGNHEQYF
TRBJ1-2	.	TRBV11-2	CASSSTSPNYGYTF
TRBJ2-7	.	TRBV5-4	CASSWRGGYEQYF
TRBJ1-2	.	TRBV29-1	CSVVRGDAGYGYTF
TRBJ2-7	TRBD1	TRBV9	CASKQQGSGEQYF
TRBJ1-4	.	TRBV15	CATTGHSGGEKLFF
TRBJ2-4	TRBD1	TRBV30	CAWSRDRILAKNIQYF
TRBJ2-7	.	TRBV29-1	CSGGSSYEQYF
TRBJ1-2	.	TRBV6-5	CASSSTYRFSYGYTF